The 15 T cell receptor beta chains reported below all come from one sample, sequenced in a study of blood T cell repertoires in COVID-19. Profiled with immunoSEQ multiplex PCR; TCRdb holds only in-frame clones, not every one. The profile shows approximately 210,000 clones, approximately 80% of them singletons. Specimen: PBMCs or T cells enriched from blood (not recorded which). These receptors originate from a man aged 25-45 years with acute COVID-19.

The V call is TRBV7-3, the J call TRBJ2-2; 8 bases map to TRBD2. CDR1 is SGHTA and CDR2 is FQGTGA in the germline V gene. This CDR3 region has 15 residues. V lost 5 bases, J lost 2 bases, and 4 bases stayed unmatched. The CDR3: CASSQSGGNTGELFF. CDR3 DNA sequence: TGTGCCAGCAGCCAAAGCGGGGGTAACACCGGGGAGCTGTTTTTT.

This chain uses TRBV9 with TRBJ2-2, with 11 bases that match TRBD2. The junction had 5 bases not matched to a gene; V was cut back by 3 bases and J by 7 bases. Germline assignment: CDR1 SGDLS and CDR2 YYNGEE. This CDR3 is built from 15 residues. CDR3 loop: CASSDGLAGHGELFF. The CDR3 coding sequence is TGTGCCAGCAGCGACGGACTAGCGGGCCACGGGGAGCTGTTTTTT.

Here the CDR3 reads CASSIRELPQHF. DNA of the CDR3: TGTGCCAGTAGTATTAGAGAGTTGCCCCAGCATTTT. The rearrangement links TRBV19 to TRBJ1-5; D is unclear. Deletions cut 3 bases from V and 9 bases from J, with 9 bases between. The germline CDR1 and CDR2 sequences are LNHDA and SQIVND (reference sequence). The CDR3 runs to 12 residues.

Many counts were recorded for this clone. This chain connects TRBV14 to TRBJ1-1; tentative D call: TRBD1 (6 bases). Trimming removed 4 bases from V and 3 bases from J, with 15 bases in between. This CDR3 spans 15 amino acids. CDR1 and CDR2 (germline): SGHDN, FVKESK. This CDR3 reads CASSPNAGAHTEAFF. As DNA, the CDR3 is TGTGCCAGCAGCCCGAACGCAGGGGCACACACTGAAGCTTTCTTT. Supplemented by reference TRBV14 and TRBJ1-1, the full variable domain reads EAGVTQFPSHSVIEKGQTVTLRCDPISGHDNLYWYRRVMGKEIKFLLHFVKESKQDESGMPNNRFLAERTGGTYSTLKVQPAELEDSGVYFCASSPNAGAHTEAFFGQGTRLTVV.

The V call is TRBV7-6, the J call TRBJ2-3; TRBD1 matches 8 bases. V trimming: 5 bases; J trimming: 3 bases; junction bases outside the gene matches: 10. Germline V gene sequence: CDR1 SGHVS, CDR2 FNYEAQ. This CDR3 comprises 16 residues. The CDR3 DNA sequence: TGTGCCAGCAGCCCAATTGGACAGGGAGGAACAGATACGCAGTATTTT. It yields the protein CASSPIGQGGTDTQYF.

Only one count was recorded for this clone. The chain links TRBV3-1 (or the pseudogene TRBV3-2) to TRBJ2-7; 8 bases are a match to TRBD2. With 4 bases clipped from V and 4 bases from J, the junction kept 3 bases outside the gene matches. This CDR3 has 13 residues. The V gene's germline CDR1 is LGHDT and CDR2 YNNKEL (reference sequence). Here the CDR3 DNA reads TGTGCCAGCAGCCGGGCGGGGGGTTACGAGCAGTACTTC. It is translated as CASSRAGGYEQYF.

The chain has TRBV6-5 and TRBJ1-2, with a tentative D call TRBD1 (5 bases). The CDR3 consists of 13 residues. Germline lookup yields CDR1 MNHEY and CDR2 SVGAGI. V lost 2 bases, J lost 9 bases, and 13 bases lay in between. The CDR3 sequence: CASSYTGGGSYTF. The CDR3 DNA reads TGTGCCAGCAGTTACACCGGGGGAGGGAGCTACACCTTC.

As DNA, the CDR3 is TGCGCCAGCAGGCCAAAACTAGCTTCCTACAATGAGCAGTTCTTC. It codes for CASRPKLASYNEQFF. The V call is TRBV4-1, the J call TRBJ2-1; the D gene is possibly TRBD2 (6 bases). Trimming pared 6 bases from V and 1 base from J, leaving 13 bases between. The CDR3 contains 15 residues. Germline loops: CDR1 MGHRA, CDR2 YSYEKL.

This chain uses TRBV4-2 with TRBJ1-1, with TRBD1 matching over 8 bases. This CDR3 is 14 amino acids long. V was pared by 5 bases and J by 3 bases, with 5 bases of the junction left unmatched. Germline CDR1 LGHNA, CDR2 YNFKEQ. This chain's CDR3 is CASSSGQGDTEAFF. For the CDR3, the DNA is TGTGCCAGCAGCTCCGGACAGGGCGACACTGAAGCTTTCTTT.

V usage is TRBV19 and J usage is TRBJ2-2; D perhaps matches TRBD2 (6 bases). V was cut by 2 bases and J by 1 base, with 8 bases left in between. This CDR3 comprises 15 residues. CDR1 and CDR2 from the germline V gene are LNHDA and SQIVND (reference sequence). The CDR3 is CASSISGVNTGELFF. The CDR3 bases are TGTGCCAGTAGTATATCGGGGGTGAACACCGGGGAGCTGTTTTTT.

This rearrangement joins TRBV3-1 (or the pseudogene TRBV3-2) to TRBJ1-1; unclear D gene. The V gene's germline CDR1 is LGHDT and CDR2 YNNKEL (reference sequence). CDR3 length: 13 amino acids. The germline V and J ends were trimmed by 5 bases and 1 base, with 8 bases remaining between them. The CDR3: CASSSRRNTEAFF. The CDR3, as DNA: TGTGCCAGCAGCTCTAGGAGGAACACTGAAGCTTTCTTT.

This chain joins TRBV14 and TRBJ2-7, with 9 bases aligning to TRBD2. Germline loops: CDR1 SGHDN, CDR2 FVKESK. J was trimmed by 2 bases and V by 4 bases; bases with no gene match: 12. The CDR3 consists of 17 residues. CDR3 sequence: CASSPQSVAGVTYEQYF. CDR3 DNA sequence: TGTGCCAGCAGCCCACAGTCGGTAGCGGGGGTTACCTACGAGCAGTACTTC.

J is TRBJ2-1 and V is TRBV20-1; D is perhaps TRBD2 (6 bases). Trimming cost V 6 bases and J 15 bases, with 15 bases left between them. Germline V gives CDR1 DFQATT, CDR2 SNEGSKA (reference sequence). The CDR3 is 10 amino acids. CDR3 DNA: TGCAGTGCCAGGGACTCCACCTGGTTCTTC. It translates to CSARDSTWFF.

The chain recombines TRBV4-1 with TRBJ1-3, with a tentative D call TRBD1 (6 bases). V was pared by 2 bases and J by 0 bases, with 20 bases between. CDR3 length equals 19 residues. In germline, CDR1 is MGHRA, CDR2 YSYEKL. This CDR3 is CASSQPLGRRGYSGNTIYF. The CDR3 DNA sequence: TGCGCCAGCAGCCAACCCTTAGGGCGCAGGGGATACTCTGGAAACACCATATATTTT.

V gene TRBV5-4 combines with J gene TRBJ2-5; D is possibly TRBD1 (5 bases). The germline V and J ends were trimmed by 2 bases and 5 bases, with 10 bases remaining between them. CDR1 is SGHNT, CDR2 YYREEE, per germline (reference sequence). This CDR3 has 13 amino acids. CDR3 protein: CASSFPQDETQYF. CDR3 nucleotides: TGTGCCAGCAGCTTCCCACAGGATGAGACCCAGTACTTC.